This TCR beta chain was captured by sequencing in a study of T cell repertoires in cytomegalovirus infection. Points from the study as a whole: HLA-C-restricted CMV-specific TCR beta clonotypes prevailed in the ex vivo response.

For this clonotype: Its antigen is not known.

TCRdb analysed the reads with MiXCR anew, one entry per CDR3 protein. Among 600,000 to 800,000 distinct CDR3 sequences listed, approximately 24% were seen once. V dropped 8 bases and J dropped 3 bases, with 7 bases sitting between them. This CDR3 has 11 residues. From germline, CDR1 is SEHNR and CDR2 FQNEAQ (reference sequence). Source material: CD8+ T cells from PBMCs. The chain employs TRBV7-9 and TRBJ2-5, with D unclear. The clonotype comes from a human donor in good health (CMV status not recorded). Some clones in this sample may be carry-over from other donors' samples. The CDR3 DNA reads as TGTGCCAGCGAGTCGGAAGAGACCCAGTACTTC. This translates into CASESEETQYF.